The 21 T cell receptor beta chains below were found in one sample sequenced in a study of blood T cell repertoires in COVID-19. Only in-frame clones appear in the TCRdb table, and some are missing; sequencing was by immunoSEQ multiplex PCR. The sample holds over 130,000 clones, over 70% seen once. The sample consisted of PBMCs or T cells enriched from blood (not recorded which). These receptors came from a man aged 45-60 years in a cohort exposed to, infected with or recovered from COVID-19 (not recorded which).

The rearrangement uses TRBV24-1 and TRBJ2-3; 9 bases are shared with TRBD1. Per the germline V gene, CDR1 is KGHDR and CDR2 is SFDVKD. The CDR3 loop spans 15 amino acids. The ends lost 6 bases at V and 3 bases at J; junction bases unmatched: 6. Written as DNA, the CDR3 is TGTGCCACCAGTAGGACAGGGGAGGAGACAGATACGCAGTATTTT. This gives the protein CATSRTGEETDTQYF.

This chain uses TRBV19 with TRBJ1-1; 9 bases agree with TRBD1. The CDR3 extends over 14 amino acids. The ends lost 6 bases at V and 1 base at J; junction bases unmatched: 3. The germline gives CDR1 LNHDA, CDR2 SQIVND (reference sequence). The CDR3 nucleotides are TGTGCCAGTAGGGGGACAGGGAGGAACACTGAAGCTTTCTTT. Translated, it gives CASRGTGRNTEAFF.

The gene calls are TRBV6-1 and TRBJ2-3; 9 bases match TRBD2. Germline V gene lookup returns CDR1 MNHNS and CDR2 SASEGT. Trimming at V came to 1 base and at J to 7 bases, leaving 9 bases not matched to a gene. CDR3 length: 16 residues. DNA for the CDR3: TGTGCCAGCAGTGAAGTGGCTAGCGGGGCCTGGTATACGCAGTATTTT. Translated, it gives CASSEVASGAWYTQYF.

The rearrangement joins TRBV18 to TRBJ2-3, with D unclear. Deletions cut 6 bases from V and 1 base from J, with 17 bases between. Germline CDR1 is KGHSH and CDR2 is LQKENI. The CDR3 spans 16 residues. CDR3 sequence: CASSRLVADRTDTQYF. The CDR3 nucleotides are TGTGCCAGCTCCCGGTTGGTAGCAGACCGCACAGATACGCAGTATTTT.

This clone was observed a handful of times. The chain has TRBV18 and TRBJ1-1, with a possible D match to TRBD1 (5 bases). V gave up 4 bases and J gave up 0 bases, with 6 bases separating them. The CDR3 spans 13 residues. The germline CDR1 and CDR2 sequences are KGHSH and LQKENI. Here the CDR3 reads CASSQDMNTEAFF. CDR3 in DNA: TGTGCCAGCTCACAGGACATGAACACTGAAGCTTTCTTT.

V is TRBV7-8 and J is TRBJ1-1, with D unresolved. CDR3 length: 14 residues. CDR1 SGHVS and CDR2 FQNEAQ come from the germline V gene. Trimming left V 5 bases short and J 0 bases short, with 10 bases between. The CDR3 DNA follows: TGTGCCAGCAGCAGTGGGAGGGTGAACACTGAAGCTTTCTTT. It specifies CASSSGRVNTEAFF.

V is TRBV5-1 and J is TRBJ2-1; 11 bases fit TRBD2. This CDR3 is 16 amino acids long. V lost 4 bases to trimming and J lost 5 bases; unmatched junction nucleotides: 8. CDR1 and CDR2 from the germline V gene are SGHRS and YFSETQ. CDR3 in DNA: TGCGCCAGCAGCACCCTGACTAGCGGGGCCCACAATGAGCAGTTCTTC. Translation: CASSTLTSGAHNEQFF. Complete variable domain (other parts from reference TRBV5-1 and TRBJ2-1): KAGVTQTPRYLIKTRGQQVTLSCSPISGHRSVSWYQQTPGQGLQFLFEYFSETQRNKGNFPGRFSGRQFSNSRSEMNVSTLELGDSALYLCASSTLTSGAHNEQFFGPGTRLTVL.

V usage is TRBV29-1 and J usage is TRBJ2-7; TRBD2 matches 10 bases. The CDR3 spans 14 residues. Germline trimming cut 5 bases from V and 0 bases from J; bases unmatched to any gene: 4. Germline lookup yields CDR1 SQVTM and CDR2 ANQGSEA. The CDR3 sequence: CSVSSGSPSYEQYF. The CDR3 nucleotides read TGCAGCGTTTCTAGCGGGAGCCCCTCCTACGAGCAGTACTTC.

The chain employs TRBV24-1 and TRBJ2-3, with a possible D match to TRBD2 (6 bases). The CDR3 spans 13 residues. Germline lookup yields CDR1 KGHDR and CDR2 SFDVKD. V was trimmed by 7 bases and J by 10 bases, leaving 17 bases between them. The CDR3 nucleotides read TGTGCCACCAGCGGCGTGGAGGGCGGGGCGCAGTATTTT. Its translation: CATSGVEGGAQYF.

Here the CDR3 DNA reads TGCGCCAGCAGGGTAGCCAGGGACTACAATGAGCAGTTCTTC. Translated, it gives CASRVARDYNEQFF. The J gene is TRBJ2-1, the V gene TRBV5-1; a possible D gene is TRBD1 (5 bases). The CDR3 length is 14 residues. From germline, CDR1 is SGHRS and CDR2 YFSETQ. V was clipped by 5 bases and J by 3 bases, with 12 bases between them.

The V call is TRBV5-4, the J call TRBJ2-3; perhaps TRBD1 as D (7 bases). With 2 bases removed from V and 2 bases from J, the gap between germline ends came to 15 bases. Germline V gives CDR1 SGHNT, CDR2 YYREEE (reference sequence). This CDR3 has 16 amino acids. The CDR3 sequence is CASSLAEGAITDTQYF. In DNA form, the CDR3 reads TGTGCCAGCAGCTTAGCGGAGGGGGCTATCACAGATACGCAGTATTTT.

This clone was seen once. V and J are TRBV5-1 and TRBJ1-5; D unresolved. The germline V gene encodes CDR1 SGHRS and CDR2 YFSETQ. The CDR3 runs 15 residues. The V and J ends lost 0 bases and 7 bases respectively, with 14 bases between them. CDR3 sequence: CASSLVGDLVQPQHF. The CDR3, as DNA: TGCGCCAGCAGCTTGGTCGGGGATCTGGTGCAGCCCCAGCATTTT.

CDR3 sequence: CASSESSTTDTQYF. The CDR3, as DNA: TGTGCCAGCAGCGAGAGTAGTACCACAGATACGCAGTATTTT. The V and J genes are TRBV9 and TRBJ2-3; D is unclear. Deletions cut 3 bases from V and 2 bases from J, with 10 bases between. The germline V gene encodes CDR1 SGDLS and CDR2 YYNGEE. The CDR3 runs to 14 residues.

This chain uses TRBV3-1 (or the pseudogene TRBV3-2) with TRBJ2-7; D possibly corresponds to TRBD2 (7 bases). The CDR3 consists of 15 residues. The germline V gene has CDR1 LGHDT and CDR2 YNNKEL (reference sequence). Between the trimmed V and J ends, which lost 0 bases and 7 bases, there was a span of 16 bases. For the CDR3, the DNA is TGTGCCAGCAGCCAAGATTTCGGGGGGCCCGGGGAGCAGTACTTC. Residues: CASSQDFGGPGEQYF.

The V and J genes are TRBV12-3 or TRBV12-4 and TRBJ2-1; the match to TRBD1 covers 8 bases. After removal of 3 bases from V and 7 bases from J, the junction contained 2 bases not matched to a gene. The CDR3 runs 13 residues. The CDR3: CASSFGTGNEQFF. The CDR3 DNA sequence: TGTGCCAGCAGTTTCGGGACAGGAAATGAGCAGTTCTTC.

The chain is built from TRBV9 and TRBJ2-1, with 8 bases aligning to TRBD2. The CDR3 is 15 residues long. V shed 4 bases, J shed 6 bases, and the junction held 9 bases outside the gene matches. Germline-derived CDR1 and CDR2 are SGDLS and YYNGEE. The CDR3 loop is CASSPLGGAGNEQFF. Here the CDR3 DNA reads TGTGCCAGCAGCCCTCTCGGGGGGGCTGGCAATGAGCAGTTCTTC. The full variable domain, its missing parts supplied by reference TRBV9 and TRBJ2-1, is DSGVTQTPKHLITATGQRVTLRCSPRSGDLSVYWYQQSLDQGLQFLIQYYNGEERAKGNILERFSAQQFPDLHSELNLSSLELGDSALYFCASSPLGGAGNEQFFGPGTRLTVL.

This clone was seen more than once but under ten times. This chain connects TRBV11-1 to TRBJ1-1; D uncertain. Germline lookup yields CDR1 SGHAT and CDR2 FQDESV (reference sequence). Trimming removed 2 bases at V and 0 bases at J, with 7 bases between. The CDR3 runs to 14 residues. The CDR3 reads CASSLSFLNTEAFF. CDR3 bases: TGTGCCAGCAGCTTAAGCTTTTTGAACACTGAAGCTTTCTTT.

This rearrangement joins TRBV25-1 to TRBJ1-2; the D gene is possibly TRBD1 (5 bases). V was clipped by 3 bases and J by 8 bases, with 13 bases between them. The CDR3 covers 13 residues. The germline gives CDR1 MGHDK, CDR2 SYGVNS. The CDR3 region has the DNA TGTGCCAGCAGTGAGGGCAGGGTGTTCGGCTACACCTTC. It specifies CASSEGRVFGYTF.

The V and J genes are TRBV4-1 and TRBJ1-6, with 10 nucleotides matching TRBD1. V lost 0 bases to trimming and J lost 6 bases; unmatched junction nucleotides: 14. Germline loops: CDR1 MGHRA, CDR2 YSYEKL. This CDR3 comprises 20 residues. CDR3 sequence reads: CASSQDPRRQGAGSNSPLHF. The CDR3 nucleotides read TGCGCCAGCAGCCAAGATCCCAGGCGACAGGGGGCTGGAAGTAATTCACCCCTCCACTTT.

Points on this clone: The sample holds other DNA sequences that translate to the same CDR3. This chain connects TRBV6-5 to TRBJ2-1, with a weak D call TRBD2 (6 bases). With 0 bases removed from V and 7 bases from J, the gap between germline ends came to 10 bases. Germline V CDR1 and CDR2: MNHEY, SVGAGI. This CDR3 region has 14 residues. This CDR3 is CASSYSGGGNEQFF. CDR3 nucleotide sequence: TGTGCCAGCAGTTACTCCGGGGGTGGGAATGAGCAGTTCTTC.

The V call is TRBV3-1 (or the pseudogene TRBV3-2), the J call TRBJ2-5, with TRBD2 identical over 9 bases. Germline CDR1 LGHDT, CDR2 YNNKEL (reference sequence). Trimming cost V 10 bases and J 2 bases; bases outside gene matches: 11. This CDR3 spans 15 amino acids. CDR3: CANTQLAGVQETQYF. The DNA for the CDR3 is TGTGCCAACACTCAACTAGCGGGCGTACAAGAGACCCAGTACTTC.